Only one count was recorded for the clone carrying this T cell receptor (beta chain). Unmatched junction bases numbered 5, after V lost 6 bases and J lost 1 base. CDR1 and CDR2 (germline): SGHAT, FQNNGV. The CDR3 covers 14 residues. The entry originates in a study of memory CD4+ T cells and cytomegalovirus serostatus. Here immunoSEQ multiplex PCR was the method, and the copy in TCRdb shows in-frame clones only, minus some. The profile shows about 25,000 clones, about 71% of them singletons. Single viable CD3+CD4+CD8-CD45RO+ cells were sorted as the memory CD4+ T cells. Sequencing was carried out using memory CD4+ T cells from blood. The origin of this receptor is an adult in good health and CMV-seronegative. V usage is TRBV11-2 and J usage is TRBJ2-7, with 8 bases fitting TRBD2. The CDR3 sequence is CASRRGATSYEQYF. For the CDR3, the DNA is TGTGCCAGCAGGCGGGGGGCGACGTCCTACGAGCAGTACTTC. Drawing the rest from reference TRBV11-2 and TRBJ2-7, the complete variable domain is EAGVAQSPRYKIIEKRQSVAFWCNPISGHATLYWYQQILGQGPKLLIQFQNNGVVDDSQLPKDRFSAERLKGVDSTLKIQPAKLEDSAVYLCASRRGATSYEQYFGPGTRLTVT.